This T cell receptor (beta chain) was recorded in a study of cytomegalovirus exposure and HLA in healthy donors. Germline V gives CDR1 WSHSY, CDR2 SAAADI. The CDR3 is 13 residues long. V dropped 5 bases and J dropped 4; count of bases not matched to a gene: 3. The primer mix had 60 Vbeta and 13 Jbeta primers. Measured with immunoSEQ multiplex PCR; TCRdb has only the in-frame clones, and not every one. The sample lists roughly 130,000 clones; over 70% were seen once. Specimen: PBMCs. This receptor was obtained from a woman aged 35 to 49 in good health and CMV-seropositive. The V gene is TRBV10-2, the J gene TRBJ2-5; 8 nucleotides line up with TRBD2. CDR3 sequence (DNA): TGCGCCAGCAGTCCCGGACTAGCAGAGACCCAGTACTTC. As protein: CASSPGLAETQYF.